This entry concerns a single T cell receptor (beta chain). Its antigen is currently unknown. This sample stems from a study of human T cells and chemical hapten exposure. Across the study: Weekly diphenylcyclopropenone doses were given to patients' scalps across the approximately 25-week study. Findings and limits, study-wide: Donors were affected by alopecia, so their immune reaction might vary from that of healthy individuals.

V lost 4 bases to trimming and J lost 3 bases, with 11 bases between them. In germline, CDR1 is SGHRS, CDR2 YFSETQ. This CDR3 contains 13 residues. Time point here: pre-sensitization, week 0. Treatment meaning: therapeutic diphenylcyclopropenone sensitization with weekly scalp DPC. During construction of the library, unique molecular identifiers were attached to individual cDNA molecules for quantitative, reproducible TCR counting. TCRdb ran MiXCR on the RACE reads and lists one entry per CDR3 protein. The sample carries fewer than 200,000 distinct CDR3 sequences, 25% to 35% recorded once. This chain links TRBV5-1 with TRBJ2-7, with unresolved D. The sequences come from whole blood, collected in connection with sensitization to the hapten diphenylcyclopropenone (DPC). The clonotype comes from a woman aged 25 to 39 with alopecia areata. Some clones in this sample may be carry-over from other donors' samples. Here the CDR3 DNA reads TGCGCCAGCAGCCCGGACGGTTTCTACGAGCAGTACTTC. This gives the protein CASSPDGFYEQYF. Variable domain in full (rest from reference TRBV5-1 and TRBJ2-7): KAGVTQTPRYLIKTRGQQVTLSCSPISGHRSVSWYQQTPGQGLQFLFEYFSETQRNKGNFPGRFSGRQFSNSRSEMNVSTLELGDSALYLCASSPDGFYEQYFGPGTRLTVT.